A single sample gave rise to the 13 T cell receptor beta chains below, sequenced in a study of cytomegalovirus exposure and HLA in healthy donors. Amplification used 60 Vbeta primers and 13 Jbeta primers. Method: immunoSEQ multiplex PCR; TCRdb's copy keeps in-frame clones and lacks some. The table records approximately 84,000 clones, approximately 78% of them present only once. Sequencing was done on a sample of PBMCs. The receptors here all came from a male donor in good health and CMV-seropositive.

The chain recombines TRBV1 with TRBJ2-1; no check of the table's D call, TRBD2, against the DNA was made. TRBV1 is a known pseudogene. The CDR3 contains 18 residues. CDR3 residues: CTISQLIMTSGTYNEQFF. DNA of the CDR3: TGCACCATCAGCCAACTAATTATGACTAGCGGGACCTACAATGAGCAGTTCTTC.

J is TRBJ2-1 and V is TRBV5-4; 8 bases agree with TRBD2. CDR1 and CDR2 from the germline V gene are SGHNT and YYREEE (reference sequence). V dropped 4 bases and J dropped 0; count of bases not matched to a gene: 3. The CDR3 runs to 15 residues. The chain's CDR3 is CASSRREGSYNEQFF. The CDR3 DNA reads TGTGCCAGCAGCCGTCGGGAGGGCTCCTACAATGAGCAGTTCTTC.

This chain links TRBV7-9 with TRBJ1-5; 8 bases map to TRBD1. The CDR3 has 14 residues. With 3 bases clipped from V and 5 bases from J, the junction kept 3 bases outside the gene matches. CDR1 and CDR2 (germline): SEHNR, FQNEAQ (reference sequence). The CDR3 DNA reads as TGTGCCAGCAGCTTTATGACAGGGGATCAGCCCCAGCATTTT. Residues: CASSFMTGDQPQHF.

The gene calls are TRBV2 and TRBJ1-4; 7 bases align to TRBD1. V was pared by 5 bases and J by 6 bases, with 6 bases of the junction left unmatched. The CDR3 extends over 14 amino acids. The germline V gene has CDR1 SNHLY and CDR2 FYNNEI. CDR3 nucleotide sequence: TGTGCCAGCAGTAAAGGGGGCTTGGATGAAAAACTGTTTTTT. It codes for CASSKGGLDEKLFF.

V and J are TRBV7-2 and TRBJ2-7; 7 nucleotides line up with TRBD1. Germline V gene lookup returns CDR1 SGHTA and CDR2 FQGNSA. The CDR3 consists of 16 residues. Losses at the gene ends were 1 base for V and 0 bases for J; bases not matched to a gene: 6. The CDR3: CASSLVAGGSSYEQYF. CDR3 sequence (DNA): TGTGCCAGCAGCTTAGTTGCAGGGGGTAGCTCCTACGAGCAGTACTTC.

The chain carries TRBV11-2 and TRBJ2-5; TRBD1 agrees at 8 bases. Germline V gene lookup returns CDR1 SGHAT and CDR2 FQNNGV. The CDR3 length is 13 residues. V gave up 5 bases and J gave up 4 bases; unmatched junction bases: 3. CDR3 protein: CASSRTGLETQYF. Written as DNA, the CDR3 is TGTGCCAGCAGCCGGACAGGGCTAGAGACCCAGTACTTC.

The genes are TRBV25-1 and TRBJ2-1; D remains unclear. In germline, CDR1 is MGHDK, CDR2 SYGVNS. With 6 bases removed from V and 11 bases from J, the gap between germline ends came to 11 bases. CDR3 length equals 11 residues. CDR3 sequence (DNA): TGTGCCAGCAGACACACAGTTAAGCAGTTCTTC. Amino acids: CASRHTVKQFF.

This chain uses TRBV5-6 with TRBJ2-7, with 10 bases that match TRBD1. The CDR3 is 16 amino acids. After removal of 2 bases from V and 3 bases from J, the junction contained 8 bases not matched to a gene. Germline assignment: CDR1 SGHDT and CDR2 YYEEEE. The CDR3 region is CASSLWGQGTGYEQYF. CDR3 nucleotides: TGTGCCAGCAGCTTATGGGGACAGGGGACCGGCTACGAGCAGTACTTC.

This clone was counted only a few times. The genes are TRBV6-1 and TRBJ2-7, with TRBD1 identical over 10 bases. V shed 2 bases, J shed 2 bases, and the junction held 15 bases outside the gene matches. Germline values: CDR1 MNHNS, CDR2 SASEGT. The CDR3 is made up of 19 amino acids. CDR3 nucleotides: TGTGCCAGCAGTGAACTTGGGACAGGGGTTGGGGTGGGGACCTACGAGCAGTACTTC. This sequence encodes CASSELGTGVGVGTYEQYF.

This clone has a handful of counts. The rearrangement uses TRBV5-4 and TRBJ1-5; TRBD1 agrees at 7 bases. The CDR3 length is 14 residues. The ends lost 4 bases at V and 4 bases at J; junction bases unmatched: 5. Germline-derived CDR1 and CDR2 are SGHNT and YYREEE (reference sequence). The CDR3 DNA sequence: TGTGCCAGCAGCATGGACAGGAGAAATCAGCCCCAGCATTTT. It translates to CASSMDRRNQPQHF.

V is TRBV7-8 and J is TRBJ1-1; D may be TRBD1 (6 bases). Trimming left V 0 bases short and J 1 base short, with 24 bases between. The length of the CDR3 is 20 residues. Germline values: CDR1 SGHVS, CDR2 FQNEAQ. The CDR3 region is CASSLAILNRLTGRNTEAFF. The CDR3 DNA sequence: TGTGCCAGCAGCTTAGCTATCCTCAACAGATTAACAGGGCGGAACACTGAAGCTTTCTTT.

This clone has only a few counts. The J gene is TRBJ1-4, the V gene TRBV7-8; 8 bases match TRBD1. CDR1 is SGHVS, CDR2 FQNEAQ, per germline. J gave up 7 bases and V 5 bases, and 9 bases lay outside the gene matches. This CDR3 is built from 15 residues. CDR3 protein: CASSPTGAYIEKLFF. The CDR3 DNA follows: TGTGCCAGCAGCCCGACAGGGGCGTACATTGAAAAACTGTTTTTT.

The CDR3 sequence is CASSLELGQGTEAFF. DNA for the CDR3: TGCGCCAGCAGCCTGGAATTAGGACAGGGAACTGAAGCTTTCTTT. This chain connects TRBV5-1 to TRBJ1-1, with 8 nucleotides matching TRBD1. Germline V gene lookup returns CDR1 SGHRS and CDR2 YFSETQ. V shed 4 bases, J shed 5 bases, and the junction held 10 bases outside the gene matches. The CDR3 totals 15 residues.